The T cell receptor (beta chain) under discussion was sequenced for a study of beta chain features in type 1 diabetes. Regarding the study as a whole: Healthy donors had naive, central memory and Treg TCRB repertoires that appeared less similar than those seen among patients. Type 1 diabetes patients showed fewer insertions and more deletions at VDJ junctions.

This clone has just a few counts. Antigen: not known. J was trimmed by 8 bases and V by 6 bases; bases with no gene match: 13. The V gene's germline CDR1 is MNHNS and CDR2 SASEGT. The CDR3 contains 15 residues. Every bit of the isolated RNA underwent reverse transcription, so sequencing read expressed TCRB transcripts. Measured with immunoSEQ multiplex PCR; TCRdb has only the in-frame clones, and not every one. The sample yields about 220,000 clones, 9.5% to 13% seen once. By way of CD45RO/CCR7/CD25/CD127/CD95/CD27, the CD4+ regulatory, stem cell-like memory, central memory and naive cells were sorted.

The source of this sequence is a man aged 18 to 29 in good health. The J gene is TRBJ1-2, the V gene TRBV6-1, with 9 bases identical to TRBD1. Sequences were obtained from central memory CD4+ T cells from blood. The DNA of the CDR3 is TGTGCCAGCAGAAGACCGGGACAGGGCCATGGGGGCTACACCTTC. Protein product: CASRRPGQGHGGYTF.